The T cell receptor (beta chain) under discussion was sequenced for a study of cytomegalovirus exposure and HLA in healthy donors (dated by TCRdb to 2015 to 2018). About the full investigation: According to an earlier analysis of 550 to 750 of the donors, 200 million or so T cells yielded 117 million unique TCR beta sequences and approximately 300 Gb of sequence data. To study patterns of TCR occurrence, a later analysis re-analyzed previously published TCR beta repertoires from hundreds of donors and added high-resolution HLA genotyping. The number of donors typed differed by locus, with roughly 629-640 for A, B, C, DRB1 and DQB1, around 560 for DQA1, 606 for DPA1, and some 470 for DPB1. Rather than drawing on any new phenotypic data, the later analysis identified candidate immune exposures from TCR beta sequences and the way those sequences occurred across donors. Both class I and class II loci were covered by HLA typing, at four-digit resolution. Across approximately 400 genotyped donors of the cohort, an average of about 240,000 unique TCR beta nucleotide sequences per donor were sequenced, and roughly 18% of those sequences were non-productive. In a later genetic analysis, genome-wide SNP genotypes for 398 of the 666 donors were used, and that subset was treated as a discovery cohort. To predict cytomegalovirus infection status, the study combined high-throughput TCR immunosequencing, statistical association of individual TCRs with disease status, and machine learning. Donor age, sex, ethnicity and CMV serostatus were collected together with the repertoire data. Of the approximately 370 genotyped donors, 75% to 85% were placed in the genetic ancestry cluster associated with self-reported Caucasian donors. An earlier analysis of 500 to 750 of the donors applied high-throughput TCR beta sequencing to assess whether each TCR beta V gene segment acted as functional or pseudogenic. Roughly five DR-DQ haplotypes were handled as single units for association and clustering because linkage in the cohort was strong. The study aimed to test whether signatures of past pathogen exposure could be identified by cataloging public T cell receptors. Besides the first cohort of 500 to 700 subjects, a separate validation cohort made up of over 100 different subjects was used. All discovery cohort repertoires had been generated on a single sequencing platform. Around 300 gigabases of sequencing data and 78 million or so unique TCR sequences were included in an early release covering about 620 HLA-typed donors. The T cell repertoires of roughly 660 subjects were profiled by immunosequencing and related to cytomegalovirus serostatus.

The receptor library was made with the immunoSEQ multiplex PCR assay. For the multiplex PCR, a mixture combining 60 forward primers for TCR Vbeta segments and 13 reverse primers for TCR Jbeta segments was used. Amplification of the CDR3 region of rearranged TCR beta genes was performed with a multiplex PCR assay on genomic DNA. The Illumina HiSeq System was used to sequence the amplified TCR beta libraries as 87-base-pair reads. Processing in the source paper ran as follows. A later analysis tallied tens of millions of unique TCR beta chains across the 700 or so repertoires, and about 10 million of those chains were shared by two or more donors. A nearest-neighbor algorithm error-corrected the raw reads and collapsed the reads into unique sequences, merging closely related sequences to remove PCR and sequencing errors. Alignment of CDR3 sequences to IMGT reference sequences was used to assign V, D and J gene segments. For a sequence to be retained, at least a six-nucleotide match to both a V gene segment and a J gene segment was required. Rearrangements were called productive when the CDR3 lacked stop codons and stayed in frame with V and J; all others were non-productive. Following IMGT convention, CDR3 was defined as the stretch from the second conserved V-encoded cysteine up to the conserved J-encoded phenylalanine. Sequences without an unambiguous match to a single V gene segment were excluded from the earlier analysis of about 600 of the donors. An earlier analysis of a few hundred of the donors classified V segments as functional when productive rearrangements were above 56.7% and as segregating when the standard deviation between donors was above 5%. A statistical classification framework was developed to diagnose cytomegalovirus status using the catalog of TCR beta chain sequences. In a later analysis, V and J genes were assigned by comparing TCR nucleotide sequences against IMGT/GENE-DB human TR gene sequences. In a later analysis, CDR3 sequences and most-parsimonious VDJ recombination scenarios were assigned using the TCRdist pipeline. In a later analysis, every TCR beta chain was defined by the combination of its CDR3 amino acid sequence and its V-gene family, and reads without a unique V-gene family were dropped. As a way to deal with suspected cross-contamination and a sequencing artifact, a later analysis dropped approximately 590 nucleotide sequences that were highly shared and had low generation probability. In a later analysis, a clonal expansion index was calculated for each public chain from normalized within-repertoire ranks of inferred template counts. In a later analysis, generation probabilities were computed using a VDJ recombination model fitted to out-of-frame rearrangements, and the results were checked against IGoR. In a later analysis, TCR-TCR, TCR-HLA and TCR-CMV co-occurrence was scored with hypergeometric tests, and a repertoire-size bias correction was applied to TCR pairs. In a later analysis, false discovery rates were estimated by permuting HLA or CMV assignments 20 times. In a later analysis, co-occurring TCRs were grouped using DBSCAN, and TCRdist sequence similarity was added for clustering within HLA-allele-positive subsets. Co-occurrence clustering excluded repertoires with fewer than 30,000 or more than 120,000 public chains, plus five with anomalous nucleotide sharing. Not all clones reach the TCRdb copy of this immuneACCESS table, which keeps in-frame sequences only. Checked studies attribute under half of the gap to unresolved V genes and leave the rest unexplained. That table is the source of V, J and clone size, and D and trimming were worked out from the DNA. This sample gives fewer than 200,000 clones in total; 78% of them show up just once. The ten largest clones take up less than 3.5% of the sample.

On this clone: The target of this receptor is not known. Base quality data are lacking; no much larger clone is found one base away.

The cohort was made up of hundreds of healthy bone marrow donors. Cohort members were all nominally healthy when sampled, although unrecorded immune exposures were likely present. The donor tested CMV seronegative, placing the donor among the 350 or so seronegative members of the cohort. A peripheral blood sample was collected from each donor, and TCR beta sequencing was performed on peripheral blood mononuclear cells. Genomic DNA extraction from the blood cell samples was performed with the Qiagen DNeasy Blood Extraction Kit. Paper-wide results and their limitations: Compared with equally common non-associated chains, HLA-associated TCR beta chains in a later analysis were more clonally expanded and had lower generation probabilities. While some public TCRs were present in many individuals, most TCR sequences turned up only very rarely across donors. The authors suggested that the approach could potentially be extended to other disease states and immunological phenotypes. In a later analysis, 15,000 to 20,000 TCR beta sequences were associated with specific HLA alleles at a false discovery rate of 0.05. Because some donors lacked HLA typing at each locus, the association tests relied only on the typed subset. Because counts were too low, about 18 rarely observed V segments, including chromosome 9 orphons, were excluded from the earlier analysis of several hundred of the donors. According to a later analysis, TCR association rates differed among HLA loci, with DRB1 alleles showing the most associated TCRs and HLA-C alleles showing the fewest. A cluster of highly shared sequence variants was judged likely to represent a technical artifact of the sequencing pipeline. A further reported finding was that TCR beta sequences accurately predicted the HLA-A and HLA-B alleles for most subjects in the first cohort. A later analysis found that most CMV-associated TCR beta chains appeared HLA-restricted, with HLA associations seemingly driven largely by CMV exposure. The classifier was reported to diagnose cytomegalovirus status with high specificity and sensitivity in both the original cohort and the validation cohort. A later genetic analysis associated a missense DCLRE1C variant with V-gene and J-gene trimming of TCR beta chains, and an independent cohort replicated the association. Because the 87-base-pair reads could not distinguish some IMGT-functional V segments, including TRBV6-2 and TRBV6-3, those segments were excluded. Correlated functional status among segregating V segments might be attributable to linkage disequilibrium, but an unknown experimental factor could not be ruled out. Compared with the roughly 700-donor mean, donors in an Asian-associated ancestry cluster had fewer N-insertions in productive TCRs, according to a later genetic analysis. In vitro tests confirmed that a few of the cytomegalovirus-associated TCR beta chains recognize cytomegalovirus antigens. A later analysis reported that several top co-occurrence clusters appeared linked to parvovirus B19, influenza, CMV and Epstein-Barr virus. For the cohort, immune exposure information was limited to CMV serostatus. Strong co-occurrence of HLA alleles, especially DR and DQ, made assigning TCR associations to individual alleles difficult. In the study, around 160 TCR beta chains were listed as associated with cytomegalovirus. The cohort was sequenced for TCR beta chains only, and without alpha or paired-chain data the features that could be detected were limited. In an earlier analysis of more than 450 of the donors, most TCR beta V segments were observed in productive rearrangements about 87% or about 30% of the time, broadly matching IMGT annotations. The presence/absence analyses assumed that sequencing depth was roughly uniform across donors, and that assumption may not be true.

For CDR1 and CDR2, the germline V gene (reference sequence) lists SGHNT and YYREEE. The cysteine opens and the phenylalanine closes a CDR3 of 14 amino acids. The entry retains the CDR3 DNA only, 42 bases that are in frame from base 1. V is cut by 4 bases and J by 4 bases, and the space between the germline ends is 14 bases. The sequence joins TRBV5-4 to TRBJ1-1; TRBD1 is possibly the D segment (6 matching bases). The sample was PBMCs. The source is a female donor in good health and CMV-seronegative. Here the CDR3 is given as CASSLTGLGTEAFF. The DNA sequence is TGTGCCAGCAGCCTTACAGGGTTGGGCACTGAAGCTTTCTTT.